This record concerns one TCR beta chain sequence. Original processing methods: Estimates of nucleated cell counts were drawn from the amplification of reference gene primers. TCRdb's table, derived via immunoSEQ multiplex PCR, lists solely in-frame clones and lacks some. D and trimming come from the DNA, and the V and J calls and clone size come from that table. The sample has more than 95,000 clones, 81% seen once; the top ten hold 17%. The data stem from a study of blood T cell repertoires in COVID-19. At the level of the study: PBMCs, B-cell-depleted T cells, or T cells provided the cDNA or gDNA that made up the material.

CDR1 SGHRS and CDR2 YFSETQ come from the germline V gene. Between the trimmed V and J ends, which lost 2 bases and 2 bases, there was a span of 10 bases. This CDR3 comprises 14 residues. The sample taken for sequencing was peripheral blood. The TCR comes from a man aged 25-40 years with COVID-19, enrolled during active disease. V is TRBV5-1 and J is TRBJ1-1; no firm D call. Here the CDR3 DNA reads TGCGCCAGCAGCTTAATAACACGCAACACTGAAGCTTTCTTT. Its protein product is CASSLITRNTEAFF.